The rows below give T cell receptor beta chains drawn from one sample of a study of T cell responses to AZD1222 COVID-19 vaccine. Assay: immunoSEQ multiplex PCR; the TCRdb copy retains only in-frame clones and omits some. The data show under 200,000 clones, over 80% seen once. The sequencing here drew on peripheral blood, taken on day 0 of AZD1222 vaccination. The source of these receptors is an adult in good health. Both conserved end residues are part of each CDR3. Fields, in order: J gene, D gene, CDR3 length, clone size, V gene, CDR3 protein, CDR3 DNA. A D gene is named only where the DNA matches it firmly. Some rows have no size entry. The others give once, few or many, or a class for an expanded clone.

J gene: TRBJ2-7; D gene: -; CDR3 length: 13; clone size: -; V gene: TRBV5-5; CDR3 protein: CASSRSPGNEQYF; CDR3 DNA: TGTGCCAGCAGCCGATCGCCCGGGAACGAGCAGTACTTC
J gene: TRBJ1-4; D gene: -; CDR3 length: 13; clone size: -; V gene: TRBV11-2; CDR3 protein: CASSLRRYEKLFF; CDR3 DNA: TGTGCCAGCAGCTTAAGACGATATGAAAAACTGTTTTTT
J gene: TRBJ2-1; D gene: -; CDR3 length: 14; clone size: -; V gene: TRBV13; CDR3 protein: CASSPRGERNEQFF; CDR3 DNA: TGTGCCAGCAGCCCCCGAGGGGAGAGGAATGAGCAGTTCTTC
J gene: TRBJ2-3; D gene: -; CDR3 length: 15; clone size: -; V gene: TRBV9; CDR3 protein: CASSVDGTSTDTQYF; CDR3 DNA: TGTGCCAGCAGCGTAGACGGGACTAGCACAGATACGCAGTATTTT
J gene: TRBJ1-6; D gene: -; CDR3 length: 12; clone size: -; V gene: TRBV28; CDR3 protein: CASGVGDSPLHF; CDR3 DNA: TGTGCCAGCGGGGTTGGGGACTCCCCCCTCCACTTT
J gene: TRBJ2-7; D gene: -; CDR3 length: 12; clone size: -; V gene: TRBV5-1; CDR3 protein: CASSADTYEQYF; CDR3 DNA: TGCGCCAGCAGCGCAGATACCTACGAGCAGTACTTC
J gene: TRBJ1-5; D gene: -; CDR3 length: 14; clone size: -; V gene: TRBV7-2; CDR3 protein: CASSLNPLGQPQHF; CDR3 DNA: TGTGCCAGCAGCTTAAACCCTCTAGGGCAGCCCCAGCATTTT
J gene: TRBJ2-2; D gene: TRBD1; CDR3 length: 16; clone size: -; V gene: TRBV7-6; CDR3 protein: CASSSGQGSNTGELFF; CDR3 DNA: TGTGCCAGCAGCTCCGGACAGGGCTCGAACACCGGGGAGCTGTTTTTT
J gene: TRBJ2-3; D gene: -; CDR3 length: 15; clone size: once; V gene: TRBV5-1; CDR3 protein: CASTMGQGITDTQYF; CDR3 DNA: TGCGCCAGCACCATGGGCCAGGGAATCACAGATACGCAGTATTTT
J gene: TRBJ1-4; D gene: -; CDR3 length: 14; clone size: -; V gene: TRBV28; CDR3 protein: CASSLGRGNEKLFF; CDR3 DNA: TGTGCCAGCAGTTTGGGCAGGGGTAATGAAAAACTGTTTTTT
J gene: TRBJ1-5; D gene: TRBD1; CDR3 length: 17; clone size: -; V gene: TRBV5-5; CDR3 protein: CASSPGQGVQFTKPQHF; CDR3 DNA: TGTGCCAGCAGTCCCGGACAGGGGGTACAATTCACAAAGCCCCAGCATTTT
J gene: TRBJ1-2; D gene: -; CDR3 length: 15; clone size: -; V gene: TRBV18; CDR3 protein: CASSPPRGEGYGYTF; CDR3 DNA: TGTGCCAGCTCACCACCGAGGGGTGAAGGCTATGGCTACACCTTC
J gene: TRBJ2-2; D gene: -; CDR3 length: 13; clone size: once; V gene: TRBV7-7; CDR3 protein: CASNPIVPGELFF; CDR3 DNA: TGTGCCAGCAACCCTATTGTCCCCGGGGAGCTGTTTTTT
J gene: TRBJ2-3; D gene: TRBD2; CDR3 length: 17; clone size: -; V gene: TRBV5-1; CDR3 protein: CASSLDLAGGNTDTQYF; CDR3 DNA: TGCGCCAGCAGCCTGGACCTAGCGGGGGGGAACACAGATACGCAGTATTTT
J gene: TRBJ1-1; D gene: TRBD1; CDR3 length: 14; clone size: -; V gene: TRBV19; CDR3 protein: CASSGDRQNTEAFF; CDR3 DNA: TGTGCCAGTAGTGGGGACAGACAGAACACTGAAGCTTTCTTT
J gene: TRBJ2-1; D gene: -; CDR3 length: 16; clone size: few; V gene: TRBV24-1; CDR3 protein: CATSDGPGGSYNEQFF; CDR3 DNA: TGTGCCACCAGTGATGGCCCCGGGGGCTCCTACAATGAGCAGTTCTTC
J gene: TRBJ2-7; D gene: -; CDR3 length: 17; clone size: -; V gene: TRBV4-3; CDR3 protein: CASSQALPRTLPYEQYF; CDR3 DNA: TGCGCCAGCAGCCAGGCACTTCCCCGGACCCTTCCCTACGAGCAGTACTTC
J gene: TRBJ1-1; D gene: -; CDR3 length: 15; clone size: -; V gene: TRBV5-1; CDR3 protein: CASSLGVVEGTEAFF; CDR3 DNA: TGCGCCAGCAGCTTGGGGGTCGTCGAGGGCACTGAAGCTTTCTTT
J gene: TRBJ1-5; D gene: -; CDR3 length: 17; clone size: -; V gene: TRBV6-1; CDR3 protein: CASSALTGSASNQPQHF; CDR3 DNA: TGTGCCAGCAGTGCCCTGACTGGAAGCGCGAGCAATCAGCCCCAGCATTTT
J gene: TRBJ2-2; D gene: TRBD2; CDR3 length: 18; clone size: -; V gene: TRBV27; CDR3 protein: CASSFSRLAGSNTGELFF; CDR3 DNA: TGTGCCAGCAGTTTCTCCCGACTAGCGGGGTCGAACACCGGGGAGCTGTTTTTT
J gene: TRBJ2-2; D gene: TRBD2; CDR3 length: 15; clone size: -; V gene: TRBV3-1/TRBV3-2; CDR3 protein: CASSQVLSGYGELFF; CDR3 DNA: TGTGCCAGCAGCCAAGTTCTTAGCGGGTACGGGGAGCTGTTTTTT
J gene: TRBJ1-2; D gene: -; CDR3 length: 16; clone size: -; V gene: TRBV3-1/TRBV3-2; CDR3 protein: CASSQNPLGVSYGYTF; CDR3 DNA: TGTGCCAGCAGCCAGAATCCCCTTGGGGTAAGCTATGGCTACACCTTC
J gene: TRBJ2-7; D gene: TRBD2; CDR3 length: 16; clone size: -; V gene: TRBV5-5; CDR3 protein: CASSLGRTSGTYEQYF; CDR3 DNA: TGTGCCAGCAGCTTGGGGCGGACTAGCGGGACCTACGAGCAGTACTTC
J gene: TRBJ1-1; D gene: TRBD1; CDR3 length: 13; clone size: -; V gene: TRBV7-2; CDR3 protein: CASSLDRGRTAFF; CDR3 DNA: TGTGCCAGCAGCCTAGACAGGGGGCGCACAGCTTTCTTT
J gene: TRBJ2-7; D gene: -; CDR3 length: 12; clone size: -; V gene: TRBV20-1; CDR3 protein: CSASSRLPEQYF; CDR3 DNA: TGCAGTGCTAGTTCCCGTTTACCCGAGCAGTACTTC
J gene: TRBJ2-2; D gene: TRBD1; CDR3 length: 16; clone size: -; V gene: TRBV6-1; CDR3 protein: CASSVHRDSNTGELFF; CDR3 DNA: TGTGCCAGCAGTGTACACCGGGACAGTAACACCGGGGAGCTGTTTTTT
J gene: TRBJ1-1; D gene: -; CDR3 length: 15; clone size: -; V gene: TRBV6-2/TRBV6-3; CDR3 protein: CASSYSGARNTEAFF; CDR3 DNA: TGTGCCAGCAGTTACTCAGGGGCGCGGAACACTGAAGCTTTCTTT
J gene: TRBJ2-2; D gene: -; CDR3 length: 13; clone size: -; V gene: TRBV12-3/TRBV12-4; CDR3 protein: CASSPPGTGELFF; CDR3 DNA: TGTGCCAGCAGCCCCCCGGGGACCGGGGAGCTGTTTTTT
J gene: TRBJ2-1; D gene: TRBD2; CDR3 length: 15; clone size: -; V gene: TRBV9; CDR3 protein: CASSPGTSGDGEQFF; CDR3 DNA: TGTGCCAGCAGCCCAGGGACTAGCGGGGACGGTGAGCAGTTCTTC
J gene: TRBJ1-2; D gene: -; CDR3 length: 14; clone size: once; V gene: TRBV5-1; CDR3 protein: CASSLGQGGEGYTF; CDR3 DNA: TGCGCCAGCAGCTTGGGGCAGGGAGGGGAAGGCTACACCTTC